The subject of this entry is one T cell receptor (beta chain). The entry originates in a study of T cell responses to AZD1222 COVID-19 vaccine. The method was immunoSEQ multiplex PCR; TCRdb's version includes in-frame clones alone and lacks a portion of them. Altogether 150,000 to 170,000 clones are present, around 85% being singletons, with the ten largest covering about 5%. This sample comprised peripheral blood, obtained on day 0 of MenACWY control vaccination. This sequence originates from an adult in good health.

The CDR3 DNA reads as TGTGCCATCAGTGAGTCGGGAGATCTACGCGATGAGCAGTTCTTC. It codes for CAISESGDLRDEQFF. This rearrangement joins TRBV10-3 to TRBJ2-1; D possibly corresponds to TRBD2 (5 bases). CDR1 and CDR2 from the germline V gene are ENHRY and SYGVKD. The CDR3 extends over 15 amino acids. V was shortened by 0 bases and J by 8 bases, with 14 bases between the two germline ends.